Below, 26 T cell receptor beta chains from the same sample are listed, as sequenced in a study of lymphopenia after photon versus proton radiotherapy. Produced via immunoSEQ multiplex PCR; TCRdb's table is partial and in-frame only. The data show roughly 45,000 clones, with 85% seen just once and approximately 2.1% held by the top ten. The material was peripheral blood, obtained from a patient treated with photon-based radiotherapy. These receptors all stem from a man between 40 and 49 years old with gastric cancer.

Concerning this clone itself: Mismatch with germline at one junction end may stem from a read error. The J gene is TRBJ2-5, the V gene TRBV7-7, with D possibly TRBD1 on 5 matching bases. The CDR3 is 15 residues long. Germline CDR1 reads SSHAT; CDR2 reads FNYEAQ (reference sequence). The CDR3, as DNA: TGTGCTAGCAGCTTAGGCAGGGTCGTACAAGAGACCCAGTACTTC. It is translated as CASSLGRVVQETQYF.

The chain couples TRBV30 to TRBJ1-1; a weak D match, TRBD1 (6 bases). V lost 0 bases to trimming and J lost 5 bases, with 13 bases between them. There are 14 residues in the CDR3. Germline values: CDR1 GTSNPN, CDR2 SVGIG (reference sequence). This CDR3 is CAWSVRGRGTEAFF. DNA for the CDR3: TGTGCCTGGAGTGTAAGGGGGAGGGGGACTGAAGCTTTCTTT.

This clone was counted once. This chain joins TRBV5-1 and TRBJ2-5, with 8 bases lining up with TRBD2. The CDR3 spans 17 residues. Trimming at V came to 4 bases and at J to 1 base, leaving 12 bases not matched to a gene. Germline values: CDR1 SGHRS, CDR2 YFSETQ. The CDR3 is CASSLSGGTWIQETQYF. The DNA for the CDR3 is TGCGCCAGCAGCCTCTCGGGGGGGACATGGATCCAAGAGACCCAGTACTTC.

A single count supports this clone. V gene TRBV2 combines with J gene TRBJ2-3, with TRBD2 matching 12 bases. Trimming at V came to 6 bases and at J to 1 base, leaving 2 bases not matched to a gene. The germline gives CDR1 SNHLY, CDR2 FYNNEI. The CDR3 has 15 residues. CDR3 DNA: TGTGCCAGCAGCTGGACTAGCGGGGGCACAGATACGCAGTATTTT. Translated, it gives CASSWTSGGTDTQYF. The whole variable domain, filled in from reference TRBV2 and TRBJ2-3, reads EPEVTQTPSHQVTQMGQEVILRCVPISNHLYFYWYRQILGQKVEFLVSFYNNEISEKSEIFDDQFSVERPDGSNFTLKIRSTKLEDSAMYFCASSWTSGGTDTQYFGPGTRLTVL.

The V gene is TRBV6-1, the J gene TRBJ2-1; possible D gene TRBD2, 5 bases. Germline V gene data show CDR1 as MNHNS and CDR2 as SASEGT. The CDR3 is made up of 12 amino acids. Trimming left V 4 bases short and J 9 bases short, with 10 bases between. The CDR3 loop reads CASSAYGVEQFF. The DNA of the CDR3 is TGTGCCAGCAGTGCTTACGGGGTTGAGCAGTTCTTC.

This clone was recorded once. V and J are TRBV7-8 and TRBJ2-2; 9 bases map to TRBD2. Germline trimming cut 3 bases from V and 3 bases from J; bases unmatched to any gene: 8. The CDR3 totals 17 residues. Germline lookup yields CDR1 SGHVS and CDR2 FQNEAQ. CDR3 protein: CASSFSGGPIYTGELFF. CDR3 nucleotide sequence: TGTGCCAGCAGCTTTAGCGGGGGCCCGATTTACACCGGGGAGCTGTTTTTT. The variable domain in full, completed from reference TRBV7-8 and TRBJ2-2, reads GAGVSQSPRYKVAKRGQDVALRCDPISGHVSLFWYQQALGQGPEFLTYFQNEAQLDKSGLPSDRFFAERPEGSVSTLKIQRTQQEDSAVYLCASSFSGGPIYTGELFFGEGSRLTVL.

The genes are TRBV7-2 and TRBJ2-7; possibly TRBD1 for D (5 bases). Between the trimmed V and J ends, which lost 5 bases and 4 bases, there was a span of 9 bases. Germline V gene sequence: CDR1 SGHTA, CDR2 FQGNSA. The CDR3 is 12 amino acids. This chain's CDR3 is CASSLTDYEQYF. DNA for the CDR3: TGTGCCAGCAGCCTGACAGATTACGAGCAGTACTTC.

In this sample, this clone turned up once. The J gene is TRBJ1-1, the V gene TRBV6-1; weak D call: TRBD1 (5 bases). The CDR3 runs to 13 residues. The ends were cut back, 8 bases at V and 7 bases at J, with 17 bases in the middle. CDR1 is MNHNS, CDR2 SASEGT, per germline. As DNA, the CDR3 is TGTGCCAGCTGGGGAGTAGGGGCCTATGAAGCTTTCTTT. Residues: CASWGVGAYEAFF.

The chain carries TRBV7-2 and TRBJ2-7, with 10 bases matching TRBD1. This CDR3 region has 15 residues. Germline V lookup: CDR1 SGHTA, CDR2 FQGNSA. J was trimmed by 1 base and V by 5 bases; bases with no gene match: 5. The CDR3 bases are TGTGCCAGCAGCCCCGGGACAGGGGCATCCTACGAGCAGTACTTC. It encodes CASSPGTGASYEQYF.

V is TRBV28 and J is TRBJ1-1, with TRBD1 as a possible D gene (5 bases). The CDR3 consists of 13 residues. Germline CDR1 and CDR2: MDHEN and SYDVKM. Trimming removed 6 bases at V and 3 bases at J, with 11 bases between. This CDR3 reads CASSLDRDTEAFF. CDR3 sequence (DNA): TGTGCCAGCAGCCTCGACAGAGACACTGAAGCTTTCTTT. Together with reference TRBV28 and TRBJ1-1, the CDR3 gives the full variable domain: DVKVTQSSRYLVKRTGEKVFLECVQDMDHENMFWYRQDPGLGLRLIYFSYDVKMKEKGDIPEGYSVSREKKERFSLILESASTNQTSMYLCASSLDRDTEAFFGQGTRLTVV.

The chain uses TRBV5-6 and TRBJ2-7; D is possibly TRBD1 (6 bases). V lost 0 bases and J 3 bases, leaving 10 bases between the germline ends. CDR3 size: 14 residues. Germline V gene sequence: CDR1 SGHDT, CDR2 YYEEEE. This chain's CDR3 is CASSLEQGLYEQYF. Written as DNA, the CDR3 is TGTGCCAGCAGCTTGGAACAGGGCCTCTACGAGCAGTACTTC.

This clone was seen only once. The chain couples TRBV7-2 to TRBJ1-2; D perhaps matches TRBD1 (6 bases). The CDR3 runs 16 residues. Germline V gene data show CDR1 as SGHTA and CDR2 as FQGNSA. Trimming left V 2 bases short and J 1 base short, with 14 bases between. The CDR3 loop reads CASSLRPDSFNYGYTF. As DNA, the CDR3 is TGTGCCAGCAGCTTACGCCCGGACAGTTTTAACTATGGCTACACCTTC.

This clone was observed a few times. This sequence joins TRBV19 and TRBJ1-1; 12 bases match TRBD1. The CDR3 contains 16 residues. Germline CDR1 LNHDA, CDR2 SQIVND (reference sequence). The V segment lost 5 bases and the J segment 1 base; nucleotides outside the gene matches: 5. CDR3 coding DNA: TGTGCCAGTAGTGACGGGACAGGGGGCGGGAACACTGAAGCTTTCTTT. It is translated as CASSDGTGGGNTEAFF.

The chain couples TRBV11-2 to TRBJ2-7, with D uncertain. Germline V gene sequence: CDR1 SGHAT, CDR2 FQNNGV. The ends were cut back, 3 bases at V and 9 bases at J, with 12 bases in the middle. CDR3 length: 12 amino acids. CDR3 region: CASSLAALPQYF. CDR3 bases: TGTGCCAGCAGCTTGGCAGCCTTACCGCAGTACTTC.

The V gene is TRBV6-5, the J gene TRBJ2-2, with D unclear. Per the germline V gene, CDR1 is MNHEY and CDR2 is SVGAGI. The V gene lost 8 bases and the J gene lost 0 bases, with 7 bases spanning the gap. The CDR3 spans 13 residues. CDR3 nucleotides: TGTGCCAGCCGTCCCCCGAACACCGGGGAGCTGTTTTTT. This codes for CASRPPNTGELFF.

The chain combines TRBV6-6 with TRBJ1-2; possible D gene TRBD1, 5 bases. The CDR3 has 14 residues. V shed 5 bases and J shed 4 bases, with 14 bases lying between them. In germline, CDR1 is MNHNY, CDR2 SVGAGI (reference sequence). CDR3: CASSQGEVGYGYTF. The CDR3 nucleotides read TGTGCCAGCAGTCAAGGGGAGGTCGGCTATGGCTACACCTTC.

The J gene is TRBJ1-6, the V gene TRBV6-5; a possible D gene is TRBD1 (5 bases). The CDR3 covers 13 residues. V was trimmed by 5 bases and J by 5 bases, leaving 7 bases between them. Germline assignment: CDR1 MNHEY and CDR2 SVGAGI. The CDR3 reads CASSATDNSPLHF. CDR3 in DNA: TGTGCCAGCAGTGCGACAGATAATTCACCCCTCCACTTT.

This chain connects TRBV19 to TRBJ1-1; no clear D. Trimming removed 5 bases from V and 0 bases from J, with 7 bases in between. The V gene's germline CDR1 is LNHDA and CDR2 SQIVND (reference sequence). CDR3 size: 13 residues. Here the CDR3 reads CASSGQMNTEAFF. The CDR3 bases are TGTGCCAGTAGTGGGCAGATGAACACTGAAGCTTTCTTT.

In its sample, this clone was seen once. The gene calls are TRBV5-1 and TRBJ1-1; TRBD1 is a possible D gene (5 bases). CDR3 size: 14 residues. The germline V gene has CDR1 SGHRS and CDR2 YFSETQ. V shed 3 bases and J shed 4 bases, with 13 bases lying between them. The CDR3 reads CASSSGSLGTEAFF. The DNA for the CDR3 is TGCGCCAGCAGCTCAGGGTCCCTAGGCACTGAAGCTTTCTTT.

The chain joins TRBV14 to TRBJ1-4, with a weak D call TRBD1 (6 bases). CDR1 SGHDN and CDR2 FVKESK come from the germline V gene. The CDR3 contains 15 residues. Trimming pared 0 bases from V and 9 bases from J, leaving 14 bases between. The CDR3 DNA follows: TGTGCCAGCAGCCAAGACGGTGGGGGGGGCCAAAAACTGTTTTTT. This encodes CASSQDGGGGQKLFF.

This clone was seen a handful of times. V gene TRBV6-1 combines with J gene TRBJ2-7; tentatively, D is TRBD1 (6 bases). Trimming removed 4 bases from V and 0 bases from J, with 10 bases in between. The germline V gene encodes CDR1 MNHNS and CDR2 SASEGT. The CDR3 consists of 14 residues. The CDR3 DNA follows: TGTGCCAGCAGTGGGGACATTCGCTCCTACGAGCAGTACTTC. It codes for CASSGDIRSYEQYF.

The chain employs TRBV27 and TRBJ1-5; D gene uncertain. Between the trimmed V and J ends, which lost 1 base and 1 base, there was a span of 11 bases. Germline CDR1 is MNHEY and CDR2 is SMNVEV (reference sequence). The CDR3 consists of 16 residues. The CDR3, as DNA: TGTGCCAGCAGTTTATACCGCCACCCCAGCAATCAGCCCCAGCATTTT. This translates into CASSLYRHPSNQPQHF.

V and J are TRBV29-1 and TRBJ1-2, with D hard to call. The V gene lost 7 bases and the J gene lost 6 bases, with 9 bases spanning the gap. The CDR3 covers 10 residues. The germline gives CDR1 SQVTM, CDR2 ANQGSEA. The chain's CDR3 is CSDNVDGYTF. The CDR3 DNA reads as TGCAGCGACAACGTCGATGGCTACACCTTC.

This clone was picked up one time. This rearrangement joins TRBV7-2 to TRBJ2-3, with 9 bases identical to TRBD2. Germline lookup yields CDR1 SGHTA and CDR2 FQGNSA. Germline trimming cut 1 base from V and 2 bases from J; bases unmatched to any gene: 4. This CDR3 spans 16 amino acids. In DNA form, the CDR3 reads TGTGCCAGCAGCTTAGGGTTAGCGGGGGTCACAGATACGCAGTATTTT. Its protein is CASSLGLAGVTDTQYF.

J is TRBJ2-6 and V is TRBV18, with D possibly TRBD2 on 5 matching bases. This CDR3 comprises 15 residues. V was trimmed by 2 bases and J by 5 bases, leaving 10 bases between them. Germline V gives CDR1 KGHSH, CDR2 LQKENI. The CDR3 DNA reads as TGTGCCAGCTCACCAACGAGGGAGTGGGCCAACGTCCTGACTTTC. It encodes CASSPTREWANVLTF.

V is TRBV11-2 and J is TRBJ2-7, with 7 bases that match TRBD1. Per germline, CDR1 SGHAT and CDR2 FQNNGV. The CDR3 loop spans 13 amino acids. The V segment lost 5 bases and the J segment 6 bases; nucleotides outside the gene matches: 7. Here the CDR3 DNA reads TGTGCCAGCAGCCAGGGACAGCCCCGCGAGCAGTACTTC. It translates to CASSQGQPREQYF.